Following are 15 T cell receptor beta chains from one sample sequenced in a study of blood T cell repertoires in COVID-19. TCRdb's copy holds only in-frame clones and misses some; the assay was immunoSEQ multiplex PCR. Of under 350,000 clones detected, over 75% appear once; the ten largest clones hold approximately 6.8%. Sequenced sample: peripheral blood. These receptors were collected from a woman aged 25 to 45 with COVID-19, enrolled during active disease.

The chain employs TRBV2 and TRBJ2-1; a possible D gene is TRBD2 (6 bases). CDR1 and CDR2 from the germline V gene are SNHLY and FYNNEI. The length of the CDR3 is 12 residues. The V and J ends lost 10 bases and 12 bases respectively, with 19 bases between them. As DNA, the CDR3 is TGTGCCATACCTCTCCGGGACTCCATGCAGTTCTTC. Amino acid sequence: CAIPLRDSMQFF.

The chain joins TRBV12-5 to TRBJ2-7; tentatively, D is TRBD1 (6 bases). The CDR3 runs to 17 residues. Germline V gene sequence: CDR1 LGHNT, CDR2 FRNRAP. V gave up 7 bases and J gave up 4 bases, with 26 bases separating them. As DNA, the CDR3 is TGTGCTAGTGATAATCTGGCGGCAGTGGGGGCAGAATACGAGCAGTACTTC. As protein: CASDNLAAVGAEYEQYF. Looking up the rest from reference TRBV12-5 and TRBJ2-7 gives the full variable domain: DARVTQTPRHKVTEMGQEVTMRCQPILGHNTVFWYRQTMMQGLELLAYFRNRAPLDDSGMPKDRFSAEMPDATLATLKIQPSEPRDSAVYFCASDNLAAVGAEYEQYFGPGTRLTVT.

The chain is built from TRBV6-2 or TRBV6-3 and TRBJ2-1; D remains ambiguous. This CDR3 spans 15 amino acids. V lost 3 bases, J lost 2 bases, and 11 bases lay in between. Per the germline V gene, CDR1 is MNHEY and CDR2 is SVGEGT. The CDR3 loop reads CASSYTETPYNEQFF. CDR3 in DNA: TGTGCCAGCAGTTATACAGAGACCCCCTACAATGAGCAGTTCTTC.

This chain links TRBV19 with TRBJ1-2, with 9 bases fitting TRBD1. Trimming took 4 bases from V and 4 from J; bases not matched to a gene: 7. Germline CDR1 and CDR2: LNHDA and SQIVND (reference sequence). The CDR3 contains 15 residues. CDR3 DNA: TGTGCCAGTAGTACCCTACAGGGGGCGAGCTATGGCTACACCTTC. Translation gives CASSTLQGASYGYTF.

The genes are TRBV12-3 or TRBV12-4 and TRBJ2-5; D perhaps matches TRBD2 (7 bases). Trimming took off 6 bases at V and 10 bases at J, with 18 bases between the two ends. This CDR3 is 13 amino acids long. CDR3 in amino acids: CASSLEWEGDQYF. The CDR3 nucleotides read TGTGCCAGCAGCCTGGAGTGGGAGGGGGACCAGTACTTC.

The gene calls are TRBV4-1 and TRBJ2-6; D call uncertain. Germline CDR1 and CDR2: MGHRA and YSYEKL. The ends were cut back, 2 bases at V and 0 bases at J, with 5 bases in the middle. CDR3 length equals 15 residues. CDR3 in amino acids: CASSQSSSGANVLTF. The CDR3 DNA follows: TGCGCCAGCAGCCAAAGCTCCTCTGGGGCCAACGTCCTGACTTTC.

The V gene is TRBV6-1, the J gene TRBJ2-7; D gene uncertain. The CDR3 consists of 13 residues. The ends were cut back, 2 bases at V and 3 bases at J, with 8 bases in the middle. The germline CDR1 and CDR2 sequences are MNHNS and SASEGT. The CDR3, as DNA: TGTGCCAGCAGTGAAAACAGCAACTACGAGCAGTACTTC. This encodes CASSENSNYEQYF.

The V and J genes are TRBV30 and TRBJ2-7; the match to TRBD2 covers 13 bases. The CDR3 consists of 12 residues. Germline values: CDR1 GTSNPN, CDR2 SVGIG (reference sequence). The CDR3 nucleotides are TGTGGGGGGACTAGCGGGAACTACGAGCAGTACTTC. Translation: CGGTSGNYEQYF.

In nucleotides, the CDR3 is TGTGCCAGCAGTCCCCGGCTCCGGACTAGCGGGAGGGTATACGAGCAGTACTTC. It codes for CASSPRLRTSGRVYEQYF. This chain joins TRBV28 and TRBJ2-7; TRBD2 matches 15 bases. Per the germline V gene, CDR1 is MDHEN and CDR2 is SYDVKM. CDR3 length: 18 amino acids. The junction had 12 bases not matched to a gene; V was cut back by 5 bases and J by 4 bases. The whole variable domain, filled in from reference TRBV28 and TRBJ2-7, reads DVKVTQSSRYLVKRTGEKVFLECVQDMDHENMFWYRQDPGLGLRLIYFSYDVKMKEKGDIPEGYSVSREKKERFSLILESASTNQTSMYLCASSPRLRTSGRVYEQYFGPGTRLTVT.

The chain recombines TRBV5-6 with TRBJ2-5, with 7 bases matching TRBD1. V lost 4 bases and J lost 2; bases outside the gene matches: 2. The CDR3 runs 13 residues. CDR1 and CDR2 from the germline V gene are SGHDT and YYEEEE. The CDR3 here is CASSVTGQETQYF. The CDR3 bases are TGTGCCAGCAGCGTGACAGGGCAAGAGACCCAGTACTTC.

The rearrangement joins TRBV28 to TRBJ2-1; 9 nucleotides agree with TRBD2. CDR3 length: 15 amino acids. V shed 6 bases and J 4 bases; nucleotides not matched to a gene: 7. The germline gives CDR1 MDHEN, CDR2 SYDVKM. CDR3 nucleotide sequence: TGTGCCAGCAGACAGGGACTAGCTAGATACAATGAGCAGTTCTTC. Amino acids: CASRQGLARYNEQFF.

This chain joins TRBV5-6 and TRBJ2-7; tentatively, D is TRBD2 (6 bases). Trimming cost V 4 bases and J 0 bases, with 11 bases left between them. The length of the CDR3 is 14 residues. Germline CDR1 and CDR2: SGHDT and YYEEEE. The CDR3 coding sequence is TGTGCCAGCAGCCCCGGGACTGGCTCCTACGAGCAGTACTTC. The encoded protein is CASSPGTGSYEQYF.

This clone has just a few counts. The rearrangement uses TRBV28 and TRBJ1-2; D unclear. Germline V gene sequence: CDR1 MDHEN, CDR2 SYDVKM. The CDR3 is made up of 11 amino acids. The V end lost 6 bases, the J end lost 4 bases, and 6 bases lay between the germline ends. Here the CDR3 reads CASRQVYGYTF. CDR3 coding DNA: TGTGCCAGCAGACAAGTCTATGGCTACACCTTC.

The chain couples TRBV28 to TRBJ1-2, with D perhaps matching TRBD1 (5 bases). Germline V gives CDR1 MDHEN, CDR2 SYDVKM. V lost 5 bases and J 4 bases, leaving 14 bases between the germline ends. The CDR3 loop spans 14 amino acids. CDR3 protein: CASSTGLNLYGYTF. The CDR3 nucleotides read TGTGCCAGCAGTACAGGCCTTAACCTCTATGGCTACACCTTC.

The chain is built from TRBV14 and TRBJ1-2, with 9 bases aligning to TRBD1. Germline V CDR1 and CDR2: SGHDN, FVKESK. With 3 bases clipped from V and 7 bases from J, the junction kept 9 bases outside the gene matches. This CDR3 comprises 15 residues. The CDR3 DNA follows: TGTGCCAGCAGCCACCGGACAGGGGCTGGGGGTGGCTACACCTTC. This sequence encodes CASSHRTGAGGGYTF.